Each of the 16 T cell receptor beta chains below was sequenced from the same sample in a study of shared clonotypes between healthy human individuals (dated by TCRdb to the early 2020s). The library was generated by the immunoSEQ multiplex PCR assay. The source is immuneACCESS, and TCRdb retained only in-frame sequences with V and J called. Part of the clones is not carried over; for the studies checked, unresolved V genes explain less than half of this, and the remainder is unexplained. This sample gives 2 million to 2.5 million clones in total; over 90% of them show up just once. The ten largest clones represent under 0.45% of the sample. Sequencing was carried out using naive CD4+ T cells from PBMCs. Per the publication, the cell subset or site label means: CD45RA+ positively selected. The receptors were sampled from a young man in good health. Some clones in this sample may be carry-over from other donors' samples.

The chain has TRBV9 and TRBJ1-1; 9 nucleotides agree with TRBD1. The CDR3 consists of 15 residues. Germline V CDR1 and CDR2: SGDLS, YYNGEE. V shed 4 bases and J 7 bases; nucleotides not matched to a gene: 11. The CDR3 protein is CASSSRPDRGSEAFF. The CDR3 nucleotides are TGTGCCAGCAGCTCACGCCCCGACAGGGGGAGTGAAGCTTTCTTT.

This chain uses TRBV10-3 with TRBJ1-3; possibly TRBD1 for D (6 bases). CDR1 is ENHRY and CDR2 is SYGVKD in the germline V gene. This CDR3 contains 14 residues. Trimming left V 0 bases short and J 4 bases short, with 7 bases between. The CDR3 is CAISESRGGNTIYF. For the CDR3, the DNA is TGTGCCATCAGTGAGTCGAGGGGGGGAAACACCATATATTTT.

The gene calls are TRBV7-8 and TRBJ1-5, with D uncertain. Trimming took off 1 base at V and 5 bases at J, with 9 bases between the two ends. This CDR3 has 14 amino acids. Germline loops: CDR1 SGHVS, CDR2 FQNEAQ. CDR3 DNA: TGTGCCAGCAGCTTAGATGGCAGTTATCAGCCCCAGCATTTT. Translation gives CASSLDGSYQPQHF.

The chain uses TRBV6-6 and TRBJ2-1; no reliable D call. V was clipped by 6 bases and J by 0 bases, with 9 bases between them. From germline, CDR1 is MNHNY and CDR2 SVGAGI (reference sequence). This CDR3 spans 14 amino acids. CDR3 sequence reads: CASRSPGSYNEQFF. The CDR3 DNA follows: TGTGCCAGCAGGTCCCCCGGCTCCTACAATGAGCAGTTCTTC.

CDR3 protein: CASSFPLAGSPDTQYF. Written as DNA, the CDR3 is TGTGCCAGCAGCTTCCCACTAGCGGGAAGTCCAGATACGCAGTATTTT. This rearrangement joins TRBV28 to TRBJ2-3; TRBD2 aligns across 10 bases. Germline values: CDR1 MDHEN, CDR2 SYDVKM. The CDR3 is made up of 16 amino acids. V was clipped by 6 bases and J by 4 bases; unmatched bases: 10.

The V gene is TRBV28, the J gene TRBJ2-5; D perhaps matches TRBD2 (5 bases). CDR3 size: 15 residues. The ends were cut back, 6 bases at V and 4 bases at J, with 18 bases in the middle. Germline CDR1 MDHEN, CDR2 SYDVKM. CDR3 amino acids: CASRPPGNSVETQYF. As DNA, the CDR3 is TGTGCCAGCAGACCCCCGGGAAATAGCGTAGAGACCCAGTACTTC.

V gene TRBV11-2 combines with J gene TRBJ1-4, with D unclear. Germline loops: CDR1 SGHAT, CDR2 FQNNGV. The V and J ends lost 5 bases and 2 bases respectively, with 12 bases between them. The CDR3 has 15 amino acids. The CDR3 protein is CASSAHPDTNEKLFF. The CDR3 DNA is TGTGCCAGCAGCGCCCACCCCGACACTAATGAAAAACTGTTTTTT.

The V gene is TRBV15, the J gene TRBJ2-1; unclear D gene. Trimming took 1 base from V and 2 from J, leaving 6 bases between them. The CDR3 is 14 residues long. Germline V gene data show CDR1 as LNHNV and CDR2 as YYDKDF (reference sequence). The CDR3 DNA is TGTGCCACCAGCAGAGCCTCGACCTACAATGAGCAGTTCTTC. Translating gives CATSRASTYNEQFF.

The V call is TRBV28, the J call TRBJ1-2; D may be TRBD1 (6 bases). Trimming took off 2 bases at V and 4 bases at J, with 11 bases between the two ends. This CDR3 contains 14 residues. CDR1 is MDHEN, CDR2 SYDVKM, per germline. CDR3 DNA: TGTGCCAGCAGTTTAGAGAGGACAGTCTATGGCTACACCTTC. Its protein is CASSLERTVYGYTF.

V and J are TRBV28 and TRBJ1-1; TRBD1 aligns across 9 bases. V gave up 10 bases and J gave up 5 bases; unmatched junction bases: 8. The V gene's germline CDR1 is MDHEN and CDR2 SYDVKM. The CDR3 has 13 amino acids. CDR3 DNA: TGTGCCATCAAGGGACAGGGTAAGACTGAAGCTTTCTTT. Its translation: CAIKGQGKTEAFF. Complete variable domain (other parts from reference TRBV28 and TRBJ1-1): DVKVTQSSRYLVKRTGEKVFLECVQDMDHENMFWYRQDPGLGLRLIYFSYDVKMKEKGDIPEGYSVSREKKERFSLILESASTNQTSMYLCAIKGQGKTEAFFGQGTRLTVV.

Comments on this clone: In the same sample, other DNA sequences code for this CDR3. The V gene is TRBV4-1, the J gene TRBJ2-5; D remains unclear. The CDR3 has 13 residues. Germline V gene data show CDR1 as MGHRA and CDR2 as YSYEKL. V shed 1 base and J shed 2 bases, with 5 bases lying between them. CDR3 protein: CASSQGRQETQYF. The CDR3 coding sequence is TGCGCCAGCAGCCAAGGTAGACAAGAGACCCAGTACTTC.

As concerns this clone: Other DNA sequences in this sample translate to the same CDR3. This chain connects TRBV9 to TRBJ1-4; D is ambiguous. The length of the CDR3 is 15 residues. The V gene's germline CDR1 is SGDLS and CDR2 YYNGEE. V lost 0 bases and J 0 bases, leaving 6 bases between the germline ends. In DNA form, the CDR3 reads TGTGCCAGCAGCGTAGCCCCCGCAACTAATGAAAAACTGTTTTTT. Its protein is CASSVAPATNEKLFF.

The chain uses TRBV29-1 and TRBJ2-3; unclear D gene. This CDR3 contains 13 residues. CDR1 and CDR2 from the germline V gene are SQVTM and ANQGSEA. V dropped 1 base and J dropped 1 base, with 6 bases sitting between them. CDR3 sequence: CSVEVPGTDTQYF. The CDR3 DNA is TGCAGCGTTGAAGTACCTGGCACAGATACGCAGTATTTT.

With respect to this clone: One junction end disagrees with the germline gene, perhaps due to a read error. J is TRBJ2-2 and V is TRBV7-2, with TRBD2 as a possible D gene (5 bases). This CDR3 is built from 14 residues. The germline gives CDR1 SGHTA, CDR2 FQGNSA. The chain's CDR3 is CASSLAPVTGELFF. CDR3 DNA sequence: TGTGCCAGCAGCCTAGCCCCCGTCACCGGGGAGCTGTTTTTT.

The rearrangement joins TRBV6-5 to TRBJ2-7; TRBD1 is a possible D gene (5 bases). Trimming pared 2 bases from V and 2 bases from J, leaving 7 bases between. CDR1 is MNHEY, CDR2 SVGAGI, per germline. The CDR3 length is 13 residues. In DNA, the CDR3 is TGTGCCAGCAGTTACGACAGAACCTACGAGCAGTACTTC. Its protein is CASSYDRTYEQYF.

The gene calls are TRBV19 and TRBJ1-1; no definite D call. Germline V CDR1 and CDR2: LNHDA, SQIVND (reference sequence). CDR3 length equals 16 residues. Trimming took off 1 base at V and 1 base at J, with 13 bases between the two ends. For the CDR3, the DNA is TGTGCCAGTAGTATAGGAAGGGATCGATGGAACACTGAAGCTTTCTTT. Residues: CASSIGRDRWNTEAFF.